One T cell receptor (beta chain) is described in this entry. Its specificity is not known. This record comes from a study of cytomegalovirus exposure and HLA in healthy donors. The CDR3 has 14 residues. Germline V gives CDR1 SGHAT, CDR2 FQNNGV. V was pared by 5 bases and J by 4 bases, with 4 bases of the junction left unmatched. Profiling relied on immunoSEQ multiplex PCR, and the TCRdb table lists in-frame clones only, not all of them. The repertoire holds around 190,000 clones, with roughly 86% as singletons. Findings and limits, study-wide: In the 120 or so validation repertoires, approximately 93% of cluster scores exceeded 0, per a later analysis.

The TCR sequence derives from a woman aged 18-29 years in good health and CMV-seronegative. The chain combines TRBV11-2 with TRBJ2-7, with TRBD2 matching 11 bases. Sequencing input: PBMCs. The CDR3: CASSPTSGIYEQYF. The CDR3 coding sequence is TGTGCCAGCAGCCCGACTAGCGGGATTTACGAGCAGTACTTC.